This T cell receptor beta chain came from a study of blood T cell repertoires in COVID-19 (dated by TCRdb to the early 2020s). Context from the whole study: Collaborator samples came from the United States, Italy and Spain and covered acute and convalescent phases of COVID-19. The material from the prospective study consisted of cDNA or gDNA derived from T cells, B-cell-depleted T cells, or PBMCs. Deeply sampled blood TCRbeta repertoires from subjects exposed to, actively infected with, or recovered from COVID-19 were included in the dataset. The repertoires were released in a freely available public database meant as a resource for research on the immune response to SARS-CoV-2. Samples came from the ongoing ImmuneRACE study (first 160 participants) plus 1,254 subjects from 6 global collaborators. Sample metadata almost always included a de-identified subject ID, COVID-19 status, age in years and sex. Where available, HLA class I and class II types were taken from metadata supplied by the sample provider and were not determined by assay-based typing. Broad study findings and their caveats: The quantity of clinical and demographic metadata differed by source and by participant and was supplied without curation.

Trimming removed 7 bases from V and 9 bases from J, leaving 26 bases between the germline ends. Inclusive of the bounding cysteine and phenylalanine, the CDR3 is 17 residues long. Here the CDR3 DNA is all that survives: 51 bases in frame from base 1. Whole blood was collected in K2EDTA tubes by collaborating institutions according to the institutions' own protocols. For TCRbeta analysis, collaborators shipped samples in one of three forms: frozen whole blood, isolated PBMCs, or DNA extracted from either of those sample types. TCRbeta CDR3 regions were amplified from genomic DNA by means of the immunoSEQ Assay, a bias-controlled multiplex PCR. Regarding the original processing steps: The number of nucleated cells in each sample was estimated by amplification of reference gene primers within the assay. To quantify the absolute abundance of each unique TCRbeta CDR3 rearrangement, sequence reads were collapsed and filtered. Productive Simpson clonality was computed per sample as the square root of Simpson's diversity index over productive rearrangements. Held by TCRdb, this immuneACCESS table contains in-frame sequences only and omits some clones. Under half of the omission traces to an unresolved V gene where checked; the cause of the rest is unknown. The V and J calls and clone size are taken from that table; D and trimming were inferred from the DNA. The sample has fewer than 300,000 clones on record, about 89% of them singletons. In total, the top ten clones hold 2.3% of the sample.

For this clone: Its antigen target is currently unknown. Within one base of it there is no much larger clone, and no base qualities were kept.

The rearrangement joined TRBV5-3 to TRBJ2-6, with the D segment identity uncertain. TRBV5-3 is designated an ORF whose function remains uncertain. The sample taken for sequencing was peripheral blood. The origin of this receptor is a woman aged 50 to 60 with acute or convalescent COVID-19. At the DNA level, the sequence is TGTGCCAGACAGCCGCTAGTGGTGAACAAAGTCGGCAACGTCCTGACTTTC. Translation gives CARQPLVVNKVGNVLTF.